These 17 T cell receptor beta chains were all obtained from the same sample, sequenced in a study of T cell responses to AZD1222 COVID-19 vaccine. Data came from immunoSEQ multiplex PCR; TCRdb stores just in-frame clones and leaves some out. The repertoire holds more than 130,000 clones, approximately 90% seen once, with 3.4% in the top ten. Sample: peripheral blood, taken on day 0 of AZD1222 vaccination. These receptors all come from an adult in good health.

The chain employs TRBV7-6 and TRBJ2-3; D remains ambiguous. This CDR3 region has 16 residues. The germline V gene encodes CDR1 SGHVS and CDR2 FNYEAQ. The V gene lost 1 base and the J gene lost 2 bases, with 13 bases spanning the gap. The CDR3 DNA sequence: TGTGCCAGCAGCTTAGTCGGTGGTCTTAACACAGATACGCAGTATTTT. Protein: CASSLVGGLNTDTQYF.

CDR3 sequence reads: CASSRTASYEQYF. The CDR3 DNA sequence: TGTGCCAGTAGCCGGACAGCATCCTACGAGCAGTACTTC. The V gene is TRBV19, the J gene TRBJ2-7; perhaps TRBD1 as D (6 bases). CDR1 LNHDA and CDR2 SQIVND come from the germline V gene (reference sequence). The length of the CDR3 is 13 residues. V was trimmed by 6 bases and J by 1 base, leaving 10 bases between them.

V usage is TRBV11-2 and J usage is TRBJ2-1; 7 positions agree with TRBD2. With 0 bases clipped from V and 3 bases from J, the junction kept 5 bases outside the gene matches. The CDR3 covers 16 residues. In germline, CDR1 is SGHAT, CDR2 FQNNGV. This CDR3 is CASSLDWLADYNEQFF. In nucleotides, the CDR3 is TGTGCCAGCAGCTTAGACTGGCTAGCGGACTACAATGAGCAGTTCTTC.

This chain uses TRBV30 with TRBJ1-1; TRBD1 matches at 8 bases. Germline lookup yields CDR1 GTSNPN and CDR2 SVGIG (reference sequence). Losses at the gene ends were 7 bases for V and 7 bases for J; bases not matched to a gene: 5. The CDR3 has 11 amino acids. The CDR3 here is CAFDRGGEAFF. The CDR3 DNA reads as TGTGCCTTCGACAGGGGCGGTGAAGCTTTCTTT.

V gene TRBV7-9 combines with J gene TRBJ2-4, with D perhaps being TRBD1 or TRBD2 (5 bases each). Trimming pared 2 bases from V and 0 bases from J, leaving 20 bases between. The CDR3 covers 19 residues. Germline lookup yields CDR1 SEHNR and CDR2 FQNEAQ (reference sequence). CDR3 in amino acids: CASSLSQPGTEIAKNIQYF. Here the CDR3 DNA reads TGTGCCAGCAGCTTATCCCAGCCCGGGACGGAAATAGCCAAAAACATTCAGTACTTC.

This clone is medium-sized within its sample. The chain joins TRBV6-2 or TRBV6-3 to TRBJ2-5; no clear D. Trimming cost V 6 bases and J 1 base, with 12 bases left between them. CDR1 and CDR2 (germline): MNHEY, SVGEGT. The CDR3 spans 14 residues. CDR3 in DNA: TGTGCCAGCAGCCTCGGCGAGCCCCAAGAGACCCAGTACTTC. Amino acids: CASSLGEPQETQYF.

CDR3: CASSPDQGGNQPQHF. The CDR3 DNA follows: TGTGCCAGCTCACCAGACCAAGGCGGCAATCAGCCCCAGCATTTT. The J gene is TRBJ1-5, the V gene TRBV18; no firm D call. The CDR3 length is 15 residues. Trimming stripped 2 bases from V and 2 bases from J, with 10 bases between. The germline V gene has CDR1 KGHSH and CDR2 LQKENI.

The CDR3 DNA sequence: TGTGCCAGCAGTTCGAGACAGGGATCAATCCATGAGCAGTTCTTC. This sequence encodes CASSSRQGSIHEQFF. This sequence joins TRBV5-4 and TRBJ2-1, with 7 bases that match TRBD1. Germline V gene data show CDR1 as SGHNT and CDR2 as YYREEE (reference sequence). After removal of 5 bases from V and 8 bases from J, the junction contained 13 bases not matched to a gene. The CDR3 is made up of 15 amino acids. The full variable domain, its missing parts supplied by reference TRBV5-4 and TRBJ2-1, is ETGVTQSPTHLIKTRGQQVTLRCSSQSGHNTVSWYQQALGQGPQFIFQYYREEENGRGNFPPRFSGLQFPNYSSELNVNALELDDSALYLCASSSRQGSIHEQFFGPGTRLTVL.

The genes are TRBV27 and TRBJ2-7, with 9 bases identical to TRBD2. Germline V gives CDR1 MNHEY, CDR2 SMNVEV (reference sequence). V dropped 6 bases and J dropped 1; count of bases not matched to a gene: 7. The CDR3 has 15 amino acids. The CDR3 coding sequence is TGTGCCAGCAGCTGGACTAGCGTTGGGTCCTACGAGCAGTACTTC. This translates into CASSWTSVGSYEQYF.

The chain is built from TRBV5-1 and TRBJ2-7, with D unresolved. This CDR3 region has 11 residues. The V gene lost 4 bases and the J gene lost 5 bases, with 7 bases spanning the gap. CDR1 SGHRS and CDR2 YFSETQ come from the germline V gene. The CDR3 loop reads CASSAHDEQYF. The CDR3 DNA reads as TGCGCCAGCAGCGCCCATGACGAGCAGTACTTC.

The V and J genes are TRBV7-2 and TRBJ2-5; TRBD2 aligns across 7 bases. Germline trimming cut 5 bases from V and 5 bases from J; bases unmatched to any gene: 11. The CDR3 length is 15 residues. In germline, CDR1 is SGHTA, CDR2 FQGNSA. CDR3 sequence (DNA): TGTGCCAGCAGCCTAGGATCAGCGGGGTTGGAGACCCAGTACTTC. It codes for CASSLGSAGLETQYF.

This sequence joins TRBV25-1 and TRBJ1-3; no clear D gene. Germline V gives CDR1 MGHDK, CDR2 SYGVNS. Trimming removed 6 bases at V and 0 bases at J, with 15 bases between. This CDR3 has 16 amino acids. DNA for the CDR3: TGTGCCAGCAGCGCCCATAACGGGATCTCTGGAAACACCATATATTTT. Its protein product is CASSAHNGISGNTIYF.

The chain uses TRBV11-3 and TRBJ2-1, with 8 bases fitting TRBD2. Germline CDR1 and CDR2: SGHNT and YENEEA. V shed 2 bases and J 0 bases; nucleotides not matched to a gene: 9. The length of the CDR3 is 18 residues. The CDR3, as DNA: TGTGCCAGCAGCTTAAGGTTAGCGGGGCGCTCCTCCTACAATGAGCAGTTCTTC. It specifies CASSLRLAGRSSYNEQFF.

The chain links TRBV19 to TRBJ1-2; 9 bases are shared with TRBD1. V lost 5 bases to trimming and J lost 4 bases; unmatched junction nucleotides: 5. Germline CDR1 and CDR2: LNHDA and SQIVND (reference sequence). The CDR3 has 14 amino acids. CDR3 sequence: CASSSRDRVYGYTF. In DNA, the CDR3 is TGTGCCAGTAGTTCCCGGGACAGGGTCTATGGCTACACCTTC.

The chain recombines TRBV5-4 with TRBJ2-5; 7 nucleotides match TRBD2. The germline V gene encodes CDR1 SGHNT and CDR2 YYREEE (reference sequence). The CDR3 totals 13 residues. Trimming cost V 8 bases and J 5 bases; bases outside gene matches: 9. Here the CDR3 reads CARGRGPSETQYF. As DNA, the CDR3 is TGTGCCAGGGGGAGGGGCCCGTCGGAGACCCAGTACTTC. Variable domain in full (rest from reference TRBV5-4 and TRBJ2-5): ETGVTQSPTHLIKTRGQQVTLRCSSQSGHNTVSWYQQALGQGPQFIFQYYREEENGRGNFPPRFSGLQFPNYSSELNVNALELDDSALYLCARGRGPSETQYFGPGTRLLVL.

This sequence joins TRBV3-1 (or the pseudogene TRBV3-2) and TRBJ1-5; D unclear. The CDR3 length is 16 residues. V gave up 2 bases and J gave up 3 bases, with 14 bases separating them. The V gene's germline CDR1 is LGHDT and CDR2 YNNKEL (reference sequence). CDR3 residues: CASSQRAGQDNQPQHF. CDR3 in DNA: TGTGCCAGCAGCCAAAGGGCCGGGCAGGACAATCAGCCCCAGCATTTT.

This chain joins TRBV6-5 and TRBJ2-7; 9 nucleotides match TRBD1. J gave up 3 bases and V 3 bases, and 6 bases lay outside the gene matches. Germline V gene data show CDR1 as MNHEY and CDR2 as SVGAGI. The CDR3 consists of 15 residues. The CDR3 bases are TGTGCCAGCAGTTATTCGGACAGGGGCGTCTACGAGCAGTACTTC. This sequence encodes CASSYSDRGVYEQYF.